A single sample is the source of the 11 T cell receptor beta chains below, sequenced in a study of T cells in Graves' hyperthyroidism and ophthalmopathy. Amplified TCR beta CDR3 regions derived from RNA transcripts. Initially, a first-round RT-PCR of the TCR CDR3 employed the HTBI primer set. TCRdb reprocessed the multiplex PCR reads via MiXCR and lists one record per CDR3 protein. The profile covers around 300,000 distinct CDR3 sequences, with approximately 15% appearing a single time and roughly 24% taken by the ten largest. Sequenced: blood. Every receptor here comes from a woman aged 25 to 39 with Graves' hyperthyroidism.

This clonotype was counted at least ten times. This chain uses TRBV7-2 with TRBJ2-7, with D perhaps matching TRBD1 or TRBD2 (6 bases each). The CDR3 sequence is 14 residues long. Trimming took off 1 base at V and 0 bases at J, with 7 bases between the two ends. Germline assignment: CDR1 SGHTA and CDR2 FQGNSA. The CDR3 DNA reads TGTGCCAGCAGCTTAGGGGGGGCCTCCTACGAGCAGTACTTC. Protein: CASSLGGASYEQYF.

This clonotype was found many times. The chain employs TRBV10-3 and TRBJ2-7; 7 nucleotides line up with TRBD1. CDR1 is ENHRY and CDR2 is SYGVKD in the germline V gene. Germline trimming cut 2 bases from V and 7 bases from J; bases unmatched to any gene: 11. The length of the CDR3 is 15 residues. CDR3 bases: TGTGCCATCAGTGAGACGGACAGGACCGTAGGGGAGCAGTACTTC. Its translation is CAISETDRTVGEQYF.

This clonotype was seen more than once but under ten times. A much larger clone lies a single base off, so this may be a read error. The gene calls are TRBV28 and TRBJ2-7; D uncertain. This CDR3 has 11 residues. Germline CDR1 MDHEN, CDR2 SYDVKM. The CDR3 sequence: CTSSLLNEQYF. DNA of the CDR3: TGTACCAGCAGCCTTTTGAACGAGCAGTACTTC.

Many counts were recorded for this clonotype. The chain joins TRBV7-2 to TRBJ1-2, with D hard to call. Germline assignment: CDR1 SGHTA and CDR2 FQGNSA. The CDR3 is 12 residues long. V dropped 1 base and J dropped 3 bases, with 3 bases sitting between them. For the CDR3, the DNA is TGTGCCAGCAGCTTAGATCACTATGGCTACACCTTC. The encoded protein is CASSLDHYGYTF.

The V gene is TRBV20-1, the J gene TRBJ2-7; TRBD2 matches 11 bases. The CDR3 is 15 residues long. V was clipped by 6 bases and J by 4 bases; unmatched bases: 11. The germline V gene has CDR1 DFQATT and CDR2 SNEGSKA (reference sequence). CDR3 sequence (DNA): TGCAGTGCCCCCAAAAGACTAGCGGGACAATACGAGCAGTACTTC. Protein sequence: CSAPKRLAGQYEQYF.

This clonotype occurred a few times. The chain joins TRBV29-1 to TRBJ2-7, with 8 bases aligning to TRBD1. V lost 1 base and J lost 3; bases outside the gene matches: 5. Germline CDR1 and CDR2: SQVTM and ANQGSEA. This CDR3 spans 14 amino acids. CDR3 DNA sequence: TGCAGCGTTGAAGGAGGGACAGGCATCTACGAGCAGTACTTC. Translated: CSVEGGTGIYEQYF.

This clonotype was seen at least ten times. The chain combines TRBV7-9 with TRBJ1-6; D possibly corresponds to TRBD1 (6 bases). The germline V and J ends were trimmed by 3 bases and 6 bases, with 12 bases remaining between them. Germline assignment: CDR1 SEHNR and CDR2 FQNEAQ (reference sequence). This CDR3 is 15 amino acids long. Here the CDR3 reads CASSFGGMSNSPLHF. In DNA, the CDR3 is TGTGCCAGCAGCTTCGGGGGCATGAGTAATTCACCCCTCCACTTT.

In its sample, this clonotype was seen many times. The J gene is TRBJ2-5, the V gene TRBV2; D is ambiguous. This CDR3 is 13 amino acids long. The V gene's germline CDR1 is SNHLY and CDR2 FYNNEI. V lost 4 bases to trimming and J lost 7 bases, with 13 bases between them. CDR3 sequence: CASSAGPTGTQYF. The CDR3 DNA is TGTGCCAGCAGTGCCGGCCCCACGGGGACCCAGTACTTC.

To note about this clonotype: One end of the junction does not line up with germline, which may come from a read error. The chain uses TRBV6-1 and TRBJ1-6; 9 bases match TRBD1. Germline V gene lookup returns CDR1 MNHNS and CDR2 SASEGT. CDR3 length: 14 residues. CDR3 in DNA: TGTGCCGGCAGTAAGACAGGGGGGAACTCACCCCTCCACTTT. This translates into CAGSKTGGNSPLHF.

There are many counts of this clonotype. CDR3 coding DNA: TGTGCCAGCAGTTCCGGGACAGGCTACAATGAGCAGTTCTTC. Its protein product is CASSSGTGYNEQFF. V is TRBV12-3 or TRBV12-4 and J is TRBJ2-1; 8 bases agree with TRBD1. The CDR3 consists of 14 residues. With 4 bases clipped from V and 3 bases from J, the junction kept 2 bases outside the gene matches.

The chain recombines TRBV2 with TRBJ2-7; D remains unclear. This CDR3 comprises 15 residues. Germline lookup yields CDR1 SNHLY and CDR2 FYNNEI. With 3 bases removed from V and 1 base from J, the gap between germline ends came to 13 bases. CDR3 in DNA: TGTGCCAGCAGTGATTACGGCGAGACTTCCTACGAGCAGTACTTC. Its translation: CASSDYGETSYEQYF.